Reported below is one T cell receptor (beta chain). This entry comes from a study of shared clonotypes between healthy human individuals. Clones were sequenced by immunoSEQ multiplex PCR, and TCRdb holds only the in-frame ones, with some missing. The table shows 470,000 or so clones, with almost 80% occurring only once. Recent vaccinations or acute infections were absent in the healthy HIV-negative adult donors. The CDR3 runs to 14 residues. The junction had 7 bases not matched to a gene; V was cut back by 4 bases and J by 1 base. Per germline, CDR1 GTSNPN and CDR2 SVGIG (reference sequence). The sequenced material came from PBMCs. The sequence derives from a woman in her thirties or forties in good health. Some clones in this sample may be carry-over from other donors' samples. The chain recombines TRBV30 with TRBJ2-7, with TRBD1 matching 7 bases. The CDR3, as DNA: TGTGCCTGGAATCTCGGGACAGCTTCCTACGAGCAGTACTTC. This gives the protein CAWNLGTASYEQYF. The entire variable domain, with the rest obtained from reference TRBV30 and TRBJ2-7, is as follows: SQTIHQWPATLVQPVGSPLSLECTVEGTSNPNLYWYRQAAGRGLQLLFYSVGIGQISSEVPQNLSASRPQDRQFILSSKKLLLSDSGFYLCAWNLGTASYEQYFGPGTRLTVT.